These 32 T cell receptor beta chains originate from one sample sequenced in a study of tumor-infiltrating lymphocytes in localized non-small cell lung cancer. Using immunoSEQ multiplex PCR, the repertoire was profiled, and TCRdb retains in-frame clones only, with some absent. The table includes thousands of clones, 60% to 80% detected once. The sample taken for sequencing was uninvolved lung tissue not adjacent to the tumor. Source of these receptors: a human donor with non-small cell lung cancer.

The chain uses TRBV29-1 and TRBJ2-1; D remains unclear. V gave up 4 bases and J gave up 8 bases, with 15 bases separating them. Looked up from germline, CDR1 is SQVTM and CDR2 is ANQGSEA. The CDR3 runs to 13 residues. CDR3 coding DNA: TGCAGCGTTGGACGCACCCATTTAGATGAGCAGTTCTTC. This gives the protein CSVGRTHLDEQFF.

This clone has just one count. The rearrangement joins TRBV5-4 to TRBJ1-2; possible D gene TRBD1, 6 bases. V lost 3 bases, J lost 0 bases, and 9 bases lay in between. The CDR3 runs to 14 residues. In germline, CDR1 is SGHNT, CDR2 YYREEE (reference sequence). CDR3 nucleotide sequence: TGTGCCAGCAGCTGGAGGACAGCTAACTATGGCTACACCTTC. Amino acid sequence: CASSWRTANYGYTF.

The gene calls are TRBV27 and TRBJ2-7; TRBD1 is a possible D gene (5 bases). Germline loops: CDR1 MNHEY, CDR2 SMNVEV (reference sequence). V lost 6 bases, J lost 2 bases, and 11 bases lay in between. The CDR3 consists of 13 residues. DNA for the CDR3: TGTGCCAGCAGACCCGACAGTCCCTACGAGCAGTACTTC. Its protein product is CASRPDSPYEQYF.

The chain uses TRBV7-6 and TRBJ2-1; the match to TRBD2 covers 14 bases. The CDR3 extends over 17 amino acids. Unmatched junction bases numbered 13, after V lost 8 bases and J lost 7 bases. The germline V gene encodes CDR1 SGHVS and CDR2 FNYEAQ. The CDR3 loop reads CASGSPGLAGVRNEQFF. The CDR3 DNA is TGTGCCAGCGGCTCCCCGGGACTAGCGGGAGTGCGTAATGAGCAGTTCTTC.

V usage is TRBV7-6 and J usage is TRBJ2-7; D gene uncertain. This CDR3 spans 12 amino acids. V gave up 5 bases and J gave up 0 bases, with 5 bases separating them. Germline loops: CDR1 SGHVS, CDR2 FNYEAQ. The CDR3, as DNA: TGTGCCAGCAGCGTGGGCTCCTACGAGCAGTACTTC. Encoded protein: CASSVGSYEQYF.

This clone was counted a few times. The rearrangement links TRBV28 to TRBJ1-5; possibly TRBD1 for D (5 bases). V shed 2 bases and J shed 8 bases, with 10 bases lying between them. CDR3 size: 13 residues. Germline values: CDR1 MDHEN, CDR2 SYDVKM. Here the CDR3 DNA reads TGTGCCAGCAGTTTAGAGGGGCAAAAGCCCCAGCATTTT. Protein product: CASSLEGQKPQHF.

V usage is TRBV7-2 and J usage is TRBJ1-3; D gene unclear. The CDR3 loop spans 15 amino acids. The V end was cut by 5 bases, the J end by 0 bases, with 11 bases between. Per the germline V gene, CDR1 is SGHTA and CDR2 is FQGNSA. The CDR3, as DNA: TGTGCCAGCAGCATACAGCCTTCCTCTGGAAACACCATATATTTT. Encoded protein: CASSIQPSSGNTIYF.

CDR3 loop: CASGLDRGNEQYF. The CDR3 DNA is TGCGCCAGCGGACTCGACAGGGGTAACGAGCAGTACTTC. The V and J genes are TRBV5-1 and TRBJ2-7; TRBD1 matches 8 bases. V dropped 7 bases and J dropped 5; count of bases not matched to a gene: 8. CDR3 length: 13 residues. Germline V gene data show CDR1 as SGHRS and CDR2 as YFSETQ.

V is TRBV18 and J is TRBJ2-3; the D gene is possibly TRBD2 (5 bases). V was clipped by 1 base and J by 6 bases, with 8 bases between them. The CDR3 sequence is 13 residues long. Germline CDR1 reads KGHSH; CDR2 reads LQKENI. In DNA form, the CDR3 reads TGTGCCAGCTCACCACTAAGGGAGGATACGCAGTATTTT. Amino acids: CASSPLREDTQYF.

CDR3 in amino acids: CATRPGPSEGTDTQYF. For the CDR3, the DNA is TGTGCCACCCGCCCCGGACCCAGTGAAGGGACAGATACGCAGTATTTT. The chain couples TRBV4-2 to TRBJ2-3; unclear D gene. CDR1 and CDR2 from the germline V gene are LGHNA and YNFKEQ. Deletions cut 10 bases from V and 3 bases from J, with 23 bases between. The CDR3 extends over 16 amino acids.

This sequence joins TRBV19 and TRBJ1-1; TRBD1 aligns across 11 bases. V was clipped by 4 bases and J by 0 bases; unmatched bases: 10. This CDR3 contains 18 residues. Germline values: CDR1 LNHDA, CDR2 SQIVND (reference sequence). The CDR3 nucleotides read TGTGCCAGTAGTAACCCCCCCGGGACAGGGGGACTGAACACTGAAGCTTTCTTT. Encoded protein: CASSNPPGTGGLNTEAFF.

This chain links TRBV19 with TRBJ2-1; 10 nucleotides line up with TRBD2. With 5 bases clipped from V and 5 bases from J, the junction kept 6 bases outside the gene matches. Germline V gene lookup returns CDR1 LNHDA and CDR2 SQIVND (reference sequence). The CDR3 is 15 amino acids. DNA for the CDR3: TGTGCCAGTAGTCCCGGGACTAGCGAAAACAATGAGCAGTTCTTC. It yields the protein CASSPGTSENNEQFF. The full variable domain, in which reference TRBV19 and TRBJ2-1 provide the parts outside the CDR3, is DGGITQSPKYLFRKEGQNVTLSCEQNLNHDAMYWYRQDPGQGLRLIYYSQIVNDFQKGDIAEGYSVSREKKESFPLTVTSAQKNPTAFYLCASSPGTSENNEQFFGPGTRLTVL.

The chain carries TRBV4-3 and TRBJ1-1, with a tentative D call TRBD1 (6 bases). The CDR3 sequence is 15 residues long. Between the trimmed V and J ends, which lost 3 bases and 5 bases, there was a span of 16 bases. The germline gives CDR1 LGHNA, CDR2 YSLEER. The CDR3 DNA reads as TGCGCCAGCAGCCAGGATACAGGGCGGGGAACTGAAGCTTTCTTT. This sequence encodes CASSQDTGRGTEAFF.

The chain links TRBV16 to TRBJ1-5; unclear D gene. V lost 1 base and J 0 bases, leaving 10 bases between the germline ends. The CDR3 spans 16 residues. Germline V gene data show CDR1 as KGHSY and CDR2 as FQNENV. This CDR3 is CASSQYKSNSNQPQHF. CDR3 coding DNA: TGTGCCAGCAGCCAATATAAGAGTAATAGCAATCAGCCCCAGCATTTT.

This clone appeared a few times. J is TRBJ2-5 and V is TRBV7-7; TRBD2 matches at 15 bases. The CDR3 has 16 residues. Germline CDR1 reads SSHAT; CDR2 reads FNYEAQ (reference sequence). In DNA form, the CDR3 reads TGTGCAACAGGGGGGGGACTAGCGGGAGGCACAGAGACCCAGTACTTC. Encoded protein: CATGGGLAGGTETQYF.

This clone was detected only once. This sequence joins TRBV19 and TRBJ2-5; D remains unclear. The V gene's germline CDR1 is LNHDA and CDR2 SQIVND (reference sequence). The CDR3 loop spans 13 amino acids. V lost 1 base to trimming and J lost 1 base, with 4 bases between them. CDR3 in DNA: TGTGCCAGTAGTATAGCGGTCCAAGAGACCCAGTACTTC. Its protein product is CASSIAVQETQYF. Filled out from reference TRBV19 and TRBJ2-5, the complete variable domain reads DGGITQSPKYLFRKEGQNVTLSCEQNLNHDAMYWYRQDPGQGLRLIYYSQIVNDFQKGDIAEGYSVSREKKESFPLTVTSAQKNPTAFYLCASSIAVQETQYFGPGTRLLVL.

The CDR3 region is CASSYPGTGVLGYTF. In nucleotides, the CDR3 is TGTGCCAGCAGTTACCCCGGGACAGGGGTACTAGGCTACACCTTC. The chain links TRBV6-5 to TRBJ1-2, with TRBD1 matching 10 bases. V gave up 2 bases and J gave up 8 bases; unmatched junction bases: 8. Germline CDR1 is MNHEY and CDR2 is SVGAGI. The CDR3 contains 15 residues.

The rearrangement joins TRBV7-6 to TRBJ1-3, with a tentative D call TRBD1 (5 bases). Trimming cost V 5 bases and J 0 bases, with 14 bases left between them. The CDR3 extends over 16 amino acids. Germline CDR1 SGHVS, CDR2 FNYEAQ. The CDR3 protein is CASSESTGLSGNTIYF. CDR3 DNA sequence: TGTGCCAGCAGCGAATCCACAGGACTCTCTGGAAACACCATATATTTT.

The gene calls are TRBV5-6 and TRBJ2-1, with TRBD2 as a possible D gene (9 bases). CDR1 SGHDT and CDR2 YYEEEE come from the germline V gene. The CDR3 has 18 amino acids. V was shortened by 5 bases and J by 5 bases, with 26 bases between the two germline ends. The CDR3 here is CASSYDRGPGLAHNEQFF. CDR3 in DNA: TGTGCCAGCAGTTATGACAGGGGACCGGGACTAGCTCACAATGAGCAGTTCTTC.

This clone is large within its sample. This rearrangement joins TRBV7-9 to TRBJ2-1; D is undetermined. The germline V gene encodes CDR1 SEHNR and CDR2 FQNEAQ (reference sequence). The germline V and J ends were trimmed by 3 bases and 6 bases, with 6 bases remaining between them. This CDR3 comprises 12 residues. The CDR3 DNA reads TGTGCCAGCAGCTTGATCTCCAATGAGCAGTTCTTC. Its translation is CASSLISNEQFF.

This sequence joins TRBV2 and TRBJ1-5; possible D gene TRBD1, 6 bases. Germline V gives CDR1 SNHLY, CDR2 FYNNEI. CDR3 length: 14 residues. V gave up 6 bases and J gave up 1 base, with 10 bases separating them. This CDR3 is CASRQTGSNQPQHF. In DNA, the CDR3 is TGTGCCAGCAGACAGACAGGAAGCAATCAGCCCCAGCATTTT.

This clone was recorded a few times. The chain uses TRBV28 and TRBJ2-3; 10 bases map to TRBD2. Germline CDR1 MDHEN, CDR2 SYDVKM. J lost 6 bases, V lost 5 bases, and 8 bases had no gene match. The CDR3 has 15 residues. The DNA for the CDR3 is TGTGCCAGCAGTCCAGGGACTAGCGAGAGGGATACGCAGTATTTT. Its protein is CASSPGTSERDTQYF.

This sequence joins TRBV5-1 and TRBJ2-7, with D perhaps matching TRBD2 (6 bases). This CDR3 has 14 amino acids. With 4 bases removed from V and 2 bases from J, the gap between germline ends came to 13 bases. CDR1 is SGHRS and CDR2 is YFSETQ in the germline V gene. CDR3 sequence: CASSEGLEPYEQYF. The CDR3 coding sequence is TGCGCCAGCAGCGAGGGACTGGAACCCTACGAGCAGTACTTC.

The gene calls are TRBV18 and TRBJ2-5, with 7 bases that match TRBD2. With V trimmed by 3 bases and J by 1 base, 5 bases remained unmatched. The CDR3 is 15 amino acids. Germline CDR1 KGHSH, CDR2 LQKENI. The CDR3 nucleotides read TGTGCCAGCTCACCGCTTGGGACTACCCAAGAGACCCAGTACTTC. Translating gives CASSPLGTTQETQYF.

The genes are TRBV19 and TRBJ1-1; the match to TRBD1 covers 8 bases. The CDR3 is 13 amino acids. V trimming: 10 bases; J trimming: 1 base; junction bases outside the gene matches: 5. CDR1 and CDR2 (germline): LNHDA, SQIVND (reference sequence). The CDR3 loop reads CANSDRGNTEAFF. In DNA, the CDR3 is TGTGCCAACAGCGACAGGGGGAACACTGAAGCTTTCTTT.

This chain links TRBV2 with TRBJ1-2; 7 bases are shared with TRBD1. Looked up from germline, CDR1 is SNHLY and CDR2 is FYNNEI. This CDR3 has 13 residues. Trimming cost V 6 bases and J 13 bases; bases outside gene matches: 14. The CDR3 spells CASRAGGTARRTF. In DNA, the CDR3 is TGTGCCAGCAGGGCAGGGGGGACAGCTCGTCGCACCTTC.

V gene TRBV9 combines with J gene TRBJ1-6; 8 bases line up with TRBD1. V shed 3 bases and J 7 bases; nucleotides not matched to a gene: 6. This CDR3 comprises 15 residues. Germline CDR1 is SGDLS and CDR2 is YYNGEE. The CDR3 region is CASSAGQGGNSPLHF. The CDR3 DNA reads TGTGCCAGCAGCGCCGGACAGGGTGGCAATTCACCCCTCCACTTT.

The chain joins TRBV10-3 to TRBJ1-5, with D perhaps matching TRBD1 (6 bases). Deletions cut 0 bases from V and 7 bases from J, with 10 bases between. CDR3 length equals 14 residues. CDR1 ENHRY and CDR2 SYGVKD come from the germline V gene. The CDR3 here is CAISESIQGQPQHF. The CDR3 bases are TGTGCCATCAGTGAGTCGATACAGGGCCAGCCCCAGCATTTT.

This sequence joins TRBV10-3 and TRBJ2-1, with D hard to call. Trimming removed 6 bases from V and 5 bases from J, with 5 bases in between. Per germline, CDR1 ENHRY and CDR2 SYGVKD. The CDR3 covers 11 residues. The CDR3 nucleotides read TGTGCCATCAGCAGCAACAATGAGCAGTTCTTC. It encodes CAISSNNEQFF.

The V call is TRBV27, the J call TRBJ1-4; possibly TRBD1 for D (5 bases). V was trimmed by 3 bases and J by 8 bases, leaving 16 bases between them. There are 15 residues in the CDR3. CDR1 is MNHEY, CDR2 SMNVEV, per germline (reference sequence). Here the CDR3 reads CASSFLGEKKEKLFF. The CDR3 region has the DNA TGTGCCAGCAGTTTCTTGGGGGAAAAAAAGGAAAAACTGTTTTTT.

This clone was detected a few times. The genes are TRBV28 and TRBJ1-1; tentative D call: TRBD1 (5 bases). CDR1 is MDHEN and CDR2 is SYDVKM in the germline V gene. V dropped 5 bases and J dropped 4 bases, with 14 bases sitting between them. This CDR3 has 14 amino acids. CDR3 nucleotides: TGTGCCAGCAGTCCCGGGGGGAGGGCCACTGAAGCTTTCTTT. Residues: CASSPGGRATEAFF.

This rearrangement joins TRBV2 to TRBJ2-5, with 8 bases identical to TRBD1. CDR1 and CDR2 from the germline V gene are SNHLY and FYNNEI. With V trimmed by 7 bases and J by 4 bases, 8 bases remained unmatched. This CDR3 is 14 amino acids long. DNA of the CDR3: TGTGCCAGCAACGAGAGAGGACAGGGAGAGACCCAGTACTTC. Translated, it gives CASNERGQGETQYF.